This TCR beta chain was sequenced in a study of cytomegalovirus exposure and HLA in healthy donors. This clone was picked up one time. The CDR3 is 15 residues long. CDR1 is LNHDA, CDR2 SQIVND, per germline (reference sequence). The junction had 7 bases not matched to a gene; V was cut back by 6 bases and J by 2 bases. In the PCR, 60 Vbeta and 13 Jbeta primers were used. Produced via immunoSEQ multiplex PCR; TCRdb's table is partial and in-frame only. Of some 150,000 clones listed, approximately 80% are singletons. This receptor was taken from a boy aged 2 to 10 in good health and CMV-seronegative. The rearrangement uses TRBV19 and TRBJ2-5, with TRBD1 matching over 9 bases. Sequenced: PBMCs. Written as DNA, the CDR3 is TGTGCCAGTAGCCGGACAGGGGCTCTTCAAGAGACCCAGTACTTC. Amino acids: CASSRTGALQETQYF. Variable domain in full (rest from reference TRBV19 and TRBJ2-5): DGGITQSPKYLFRKEGQNVTLSCEQNLNHDAMYWYRQDPGQGLRLIYYSQIVNDFQKGDIAEGYSVSREKKESFPLTVTSAQKNPTAFYLCASSRTGALQETQYFGPGTRLLVL.